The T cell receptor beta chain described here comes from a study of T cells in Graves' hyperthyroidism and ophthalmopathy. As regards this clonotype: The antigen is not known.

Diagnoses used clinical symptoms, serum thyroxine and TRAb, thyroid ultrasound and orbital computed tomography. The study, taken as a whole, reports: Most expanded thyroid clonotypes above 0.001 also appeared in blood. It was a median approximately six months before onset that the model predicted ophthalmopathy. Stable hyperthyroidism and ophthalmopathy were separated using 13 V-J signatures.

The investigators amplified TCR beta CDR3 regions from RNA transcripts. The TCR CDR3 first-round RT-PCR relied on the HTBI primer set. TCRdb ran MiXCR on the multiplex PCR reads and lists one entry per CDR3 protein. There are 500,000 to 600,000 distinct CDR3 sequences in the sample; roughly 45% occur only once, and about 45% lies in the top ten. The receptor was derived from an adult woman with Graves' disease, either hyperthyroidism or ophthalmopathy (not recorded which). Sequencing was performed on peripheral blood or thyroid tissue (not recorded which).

The CDR3 sequence: CASSPTTKGQPNTEAFF. The CDR3 DNA reads TGTGCCAGCAGCCCAACCACAAAGGGGCAGCCGAACACTGAAGCTTTCTTT. The rearrangement joins TRBV25-1 to TRBJ1-1; D is possibly TRBD1 (5 bases). Germline-derived CDR1 and CDR2 are MGHDK and SYGVNS. V was shortened by 6 bases and J by 1 base, with 21 bases between the two germline ends. This CDR3 has 17 residues.